This T cell receptor (beta chain) was recovered during a study of regulatory T cells in long-lasting Graves disease. Overall study findings and caveats: Fewer public clonotypes were shared by new patients (966) than by persistent patients (around 2,900).

According to the study, TCR beta libraries were built with iRepertoire HTBI primers and CDR3-region Arm-PCR. MiXCR, run by TCRdb on the multiplex PCR reads, gives a single entry per CDR3 protein. The sample holds around 500,000 distinct CDR3 sequences, approximately 13% seen once. The CDR3 contains 13 residues. Germline CDR1 reads DFQATT; CDR2 reads SNEGSKA (reference sequence). V gave up 2 bases and J gave up 2 bases, with 8 bases separating them. The sample holds a few counts of this clonotype. Its antigen remains unidentified. Sample time point: newly diagnosed GD, antithyroid drugs for less than 3 months. RNA from PBMCs was the source of the TCR library. The data also belong to a second study, concerning T cells in Graves' hyperthyroidism and ophthalmopathy.

V gene TRBV20-1 combines with J gene TRBJ2-3, with D possibly TRBD2 on 6 matching bases. The sample was peripheral blood mononuclear cells (PBMCs), taken at new diagnosis, from a patient treated with antithyroid drugs. This TCR came from a man aged 30-40 years with Graves disease. The CDR3 loop reads CSARLADTDTQYF. The DNA for the CDR3 is TGCAGTGCTAGATTAGCGGACACAGATACGCAGTATTTT.